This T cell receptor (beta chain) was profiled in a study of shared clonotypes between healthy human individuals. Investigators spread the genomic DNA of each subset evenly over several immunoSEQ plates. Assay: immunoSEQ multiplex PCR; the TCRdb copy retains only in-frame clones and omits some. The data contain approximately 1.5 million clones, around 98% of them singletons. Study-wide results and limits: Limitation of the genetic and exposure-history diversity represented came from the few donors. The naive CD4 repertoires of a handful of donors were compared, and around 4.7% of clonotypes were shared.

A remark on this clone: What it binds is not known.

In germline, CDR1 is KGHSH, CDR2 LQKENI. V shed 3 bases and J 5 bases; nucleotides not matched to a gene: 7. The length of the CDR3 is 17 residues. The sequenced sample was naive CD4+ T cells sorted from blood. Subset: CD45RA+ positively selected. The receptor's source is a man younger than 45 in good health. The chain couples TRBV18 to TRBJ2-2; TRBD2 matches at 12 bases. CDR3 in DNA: TGTGCCAGCTCACCGAGACTAGCGGGAGAAGGTACCGGGGAGCTGTTTTTT. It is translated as CASSPRLAGEGTGELFF.